A single TCR beta chain is shown here with its context. Clones were sequenced by immunoSEQ multiplex PCR, and TCRdb holds only the in-frame ones, with some missing. The sample contains about 100,000 clones, 79% of which appear only once. V was cut by 7 bases and J by 2 bases, with 11 bases left in between. Per the germline V gene, CDR1 is MNHEY and CDR2 is SVGAGI. This CDR3 comprises 14 residues. This sample is drawn from a study of blood T cell repertoires in COVID-19. Study as a whole: Spain, Italy and the United States supplied samples that represented acute and convalescent COVID-19.

The chain uses TRBV6-5 and TRBJ2-2; the D gene is possibly TRBD1 (6 bases). The receptor was isolated from a woman aged 80 or over with active or convalescent COVID-19. Sequenced material: peripheral blood. The CDR3 DNA follows: TGTGCCAGCAAGGGGGAACCTAACACCGGGGAGCTGTTTTTT. Residues: CASKGEPNTGELFF.